The sequence of this TCR beta chain was determined in a study of shared clonotypes between healthy human individuals (dated by TCRdb to 2020 to 2022). Background for the entire study: A few men and two women, aged 18 to 49 years, made up the cohort. To estimate repertoire size and how much clonotypes are shared between individuals, the study performed deep sequencing of blood TCR repertoires from about five healthy adults. To increase sequencing depth and limit assay-specific biases, TCR repertoire library preparation and sequencing were carried out by different laboratories using diverse techniques. Per donor, leukapheresis produced somewhere between about 0.8 and 9 billion PBMCs.

The investigation overall reported the following: The genetic and exposure-history diversity represented was limited by the small number of donors. Only blood was sampled, and tissue TCR repertoires likely differ from those in blood. Based on pairwise subsampling, the degree of clonotype sharing among donors was expected to be affected by sequencing depth.

Using the deep immunoSEQ assay, TCR CDR3 regions were amplified from genomic DNA by multiplex PCR. Extracted genomic DNA from each cell subset was spread evenly across all wells of several immunoSEQ 96-well plates, with each plate serving as a replicate. For unsorted PBMC, 250 to 300 ng genomic DNA, equal to 25,000 to 35,000 T cell genomes, was loaded into each replicate PCR. Ten immunoSEQ deep assay plates were used to sequence the unsorted PBMC genomic DNA. Purified libraries were quantified with a Qubit 3.0 fluorometer, sized on a Bioanalyzer 2100, and re-quantified with the KAPA Library Quantification kit. Every immunoSEQ 96-well plate was sequenced on a dedicated single-read 150-cycle Illumina NextSeq 550 flow cell. The paper's processing steps were these. Because the immunoSEQ output included only junctional sequences and no quality scores, the filtering could not be the same as the filtering used for full-length reads. Sequences were annotated with PyIR, a Python wrapper for IgBLAST v1.9, and V/J genes and CDR3 were assigned using IMGT germline references. Reads were removed for weak V/J assignments (E-value above 1e-6), missing CDR3, stop codons, out-of-frame junctions, or ambiguous translated residues. V3J clonotypes were defined by identical inferred V gene, J gene, and CDR3 amino acid sequence. Percentage overlap between repertoires was calculated by dividing the number of shared unique clonotypes by the size of the smaller repertoire. RTK rarefaction, the Chao1 estimator, and Recon v2.1 estimates of unobserved clonotypes were used to assess repertoire richness. TCRdb mirrors the immuneACCESS table, restricted to in-frame sequences. Some clones are absent from its copies; in checked studies, under half trace to an unresolved V gene, and the reason for the others is unknown. For V, J and clone size, that table is used; D and trimming come from the DNA. The sample table holds some 530,000 clones, of which 81% were seen once. The ten largest make up 10% to 15% of the sample.

In regard to this clone: What this receptor recognizes is not known. Base qualities were left out, and no much larger clone turns up one base away.

The CDR3 runs 13 residues from the cysteine to the phenylalanine. Kept here is only the CDR3 DNA, which spans 39 bases and is read in frame from base 1. Sequences MNHNS (CDR1) and SASEGT (CDR2) are obtained from the germline V gene. The junction shows trimming of 4 bases on V and 6 bases on J, plus 12 bases between the germline ends. Donors were healthy HIV-negative adults with no recently reported acute infections or vaccinations. Every donor was a Caucasian adult residing in Nashville, Tennessee, USA. In the unsorted samples, some 100 million PBMCs were counted, and genomic DNA was extracted using the QIAamp DNA Blood Mini kit. After blood collection by leukapheresis, PBMCs were isolated using Ficoll-Histopaque density gradient centrifugation and then cryopreserved in the vapor phase of liquid nitrogen.

Sequencing input: PBMCs. The chain is encoded by TRBV6-1 joined to TRBJ1-2, with the D gene too uncertain to name. The source is a woman between 40 and 50 years old in good health. Some clones in this sample may be carry-over from other donors' samples. The CDR3 amino acid sequence is: CASSGAQRDGYTF. At the DNA level, the sequence is TGTGCCAGCAGTGGAGCCCAACGGGATGGCTACACCTTC.